A selection of T cell receptor beta chains follows, all from one sample in a study of cytomegalovirus exposure and HLA in healthy donors. The repertoire was sequenced with immunoSEQ multiplex PCR; TCRdb's copy has only in-frame clones and lacks some. Among roughly 200,000 clones, roughly 72% were seen once, and the ten largest hold about 1.9%. The sample consisted of PBMCs. The receptors come from a man under 40 in good health and CMV-seronegative. Each CDR3 is given with its conserved first and last residue. A D gene is named only where the DNA matches it firmly. Some rows have no size entry. The others give once, few or many, or a class for an expanded clone.

D,V,size,J,CDR3,DNA
TRBD2,TRBV29-1,few,TRBJ2-5,CSVALAGVTETQYF,TGCAGCGTTGCCCTAGCGGGAGTAACAGAGACCCAGTACTTC
TRBD1,TRBV15,.,TRBJ1-6,CATSPEGGTGSSPLHF,TGTGCCACCAGCCCAGAGGGGGGGACAGGTTCCTCACCCCTCCACTTT
TRBD2,TRBV5-1,.,TRBJ2-1,CASSLFLAGDNEQFF,TGCGCCAGCAGCTTGTTCCTAGCGGGAGATAATGAGCAGTTCTTC
TRBD1,TRBV15,.,TRBJ2-7,CATSRDNRGFIYEQYF,TGTGCCACCAGCAGAGATAACAGGGGGTTTATCTACGAGCAGTACTTC
TRBD2,TRBV25-1,.,TRBJ2-7,CASSEWGTSGREQYF,TGTGCCAGCAGTGAATGGGGGACTAGCGGGAGGGAGCAGTACTTC
.,TRBV7-9,.,TRBJ2-7,CASIGDYSYEQYF,TGTGCCAGCATAGGAGATTACTCCTACGAGCAGTACTTC
TRBD2,TRBV5-4,.,TRBJ2-3,CASSPRTSGSTDTQYF,TGTGCCAGCAGCCCCAGGACTAGCGGGAGCACAGATACGCAGTATTTT
TRBD1,TRBV18,.,TRBJ2-7,CASSPRGQGMEWTPYEQYF,TGTGCCAGCTCACCACGGGGACAGGGAATGGAGTGGACCCCCTACGAGCAGTACTTC
.,TRBV7-9,.,TRBJ1-3,CASSAPLGPSGNTIYF,TGTGCCAGCAGCGCCCCACTGGGGCCTTCTGGAAACACCATATATTTT
TRBD1,TRBV7-9,once,TRBJ2-7,CASSTGTGTYEQYF,TGTGCCAGCAGTACCGGGACAGGCACCTACGAGCAGTACTTC
TRBD2,TRBV7-3,.,TRBJ2-1,CASSPRTSGSSYNEQFF,TGTGCCAGCAGCCCTAGGACTAGCGGGAGTTCCTACAATGAGCAGTTCTTC
TRBD2,TRBV27,.,TRBJ2-1,CASSPGTSGSNEQFF,TGTGCCAGCAGTCCGGGGACTAGCGGGAGTAATGAGCAGTTCTTC
TRBD1,TRBV18,once,TRBJ2-7,CASSLEDRVGAYEQYF,TGTGCCAGCTCACTGGAGGACAGGGTAGGGGCCTACGAGCAGTACTTC
.,TRBV5-1,few,TRBJ1-4,CASSFYRQDNEKLFF,TGCGCCAGCAGCTTTTACCGACAGGACAACGAAAAACTGTTTTTT
.,TRBV18,.,TRBJ1-1,CASSPLPLQGSETFF,TGTGCCAGCTCACCACTCCCTTTACAGGGCTCGGAAACTTTCTTT
.,TRBV6-5,.,TRBJ2-7,CASSYGGTTYEQYF,TGTGCCAGCAGTTACGGGGGCACCACCTACGAGCAGTACTTC
TRBD1,TRBV7-9,.,TRBJ2-7,CASSGANRDSISYEQYF,TGTGCCAGCAGCGGGGCAAACCGGGACAGTATATCCTACGAGCAGTACTTC